This entry concerns a single TCR beta chain. Source study methods: Quantification of nucleated cells was approximated via reference gene primer amplification. Profiling relied on immunoSEQ multiplex PCR, and the TCRdb table lists in-frame clones only, not all of them. V and J calls and clone size are copied from that table; D and trimming were computed from the DNA. The table shows some 190,000 clones, with about 84% occurring only once. CDR3 length equals 13 residues. The V end lost 1 base, the J end lost 2 bases, and 5 bases lay between the germline ends. Germline CDR1 is PRHDT and CDR2 is FYEKMQ (reference sequence). These data are taken from a study of blood T cell repertoires in COVID-19.

This sequence joins TRBV13 and TRBJ1-2, with no clear D. Sequenced: peripheral blood. This clonotype was sampled from a woman older than 75 with COVID-19, enrolled during active disease. CDR3 amino acids: CASSLAGNYGYTF. The CDR3 region has the DNA TGTGCCAGCAGCTTAGCCGGGAACTATGGCTACACCTTC.